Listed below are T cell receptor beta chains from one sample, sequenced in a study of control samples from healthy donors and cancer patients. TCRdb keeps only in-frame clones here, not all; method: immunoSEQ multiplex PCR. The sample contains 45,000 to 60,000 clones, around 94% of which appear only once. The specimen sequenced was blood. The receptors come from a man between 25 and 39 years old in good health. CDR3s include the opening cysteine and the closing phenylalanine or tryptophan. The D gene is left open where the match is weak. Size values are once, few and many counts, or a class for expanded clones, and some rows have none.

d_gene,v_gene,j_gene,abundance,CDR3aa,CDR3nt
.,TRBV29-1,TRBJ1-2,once,CSVEGLRYGYTF,TGCAGCGTTGAGGGCCTGCGCTATGGCTACACCTTC
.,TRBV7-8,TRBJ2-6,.,CASSLDRAGANVLTF,TGTGCCAGCAGCTTAGACAGGGCTGGGGCCAACGTCCTGACTTTC
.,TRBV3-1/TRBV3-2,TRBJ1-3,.,CASSRQNSGNTIYF,TGTGCCAGCAGCCGACAGAACTCTGGAAACACCATATATTTT
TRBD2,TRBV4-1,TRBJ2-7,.,CASSHRLAGPPSSYEQYF,TGCGCCAGCAGCCATCGACTAGCGGGCCCCCCTAGCTCCTACGAGCAGTACTTC
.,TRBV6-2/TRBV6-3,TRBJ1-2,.,CASSPGGNYGYTF,TGTGCCAGCAGTCCCGGGGGGAACTATGGCTACACCTTC
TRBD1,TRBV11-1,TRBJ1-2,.,CASRPKDRGPYGYTF,TGTGCCAGCAGGCCGAAGGACAGGGGCCCCTATGGCTACACCTTC
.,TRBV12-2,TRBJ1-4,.,CASRTRMTATNEKLFF,TGTGCAAGTCGCACCAGAATGACGGCAACTAATGAAAAACTGTTTTTT
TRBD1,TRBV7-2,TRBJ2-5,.,CASSPQTGPGETQYF,TGTGCCAGCAGCCCCCAGACAGGGCCTGGAGAGACCCAGTACTTC
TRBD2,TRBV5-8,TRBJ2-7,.,CASSLGLAYPEQYF,TGTGCCAGCAGCTTGGGACTAGCATACCCCGAGCAGTACTTC
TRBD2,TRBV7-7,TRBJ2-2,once,CASSLETGGRGELFF,TGTGCTAGCAGCTTGGAAACGGGGGGTAGGGGGGAGCTGTTTTTT
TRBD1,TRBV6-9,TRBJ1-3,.,CASSYLGTVDEIAIYF,TGTGCCAGCAGTTATCTTGGGACAGTCGACGAGATCGCCATATATTTT
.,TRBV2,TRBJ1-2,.,CASSETDGYTF,TGTGCCAGCAGTGAAACAGATGGCTACACCTTC
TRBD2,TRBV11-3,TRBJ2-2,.,CASSGQRQGGGLAGTGELFF,TGTGCCAGCAGCGGCCAACGACAGGGAGGAGGACTAGCGGGCACCGGGGAGCTGTTTTTT
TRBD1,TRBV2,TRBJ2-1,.,CASSSRQGSYNEQFF,TGTGCCAGCAGTTCCAGACAGGGGTCCTACAATGAGCAGTTCTTC
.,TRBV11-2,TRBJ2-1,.,CASTLGVGGQFF,TGTGCCAGCACCCTGGGCGTAGGTGGGCAGTTCTTC
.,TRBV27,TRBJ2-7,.,CASSLTGHEQYF,TGTGCCAGCAGTTTAACAGGTCACGAGCAGTACTTC
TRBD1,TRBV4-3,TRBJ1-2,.,CASSQRPLDRLINYGYTF,TGCGCCAGCAGCCAAAGGCCCCTGGACAGGCTGATTAACTATGGCTACACCTTC
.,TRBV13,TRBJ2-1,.,CASSLGKTGNNEQFF,TGTGCCAGCAGCCTTGGTAAAACCGGGAACAATGAGCAGTTCTTC
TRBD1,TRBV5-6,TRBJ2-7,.,CASSLDPGQGSYEQYF,TGTGCCAGCAGCTTGGATCCGGGACAGGGGTCCTACGAGCAGTACTTC
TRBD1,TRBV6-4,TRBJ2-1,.,CATRDRGEGEQFF,TGTGCCACCCGGGACAGGGGAGAAGGTGAGCAGTTCTTC
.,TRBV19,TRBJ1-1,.,CASSVAQGRFTEAFF,TGTGCCAGTAGTGTAGCACAGGGAAGGTTCACTGAAGCTTTCTTT
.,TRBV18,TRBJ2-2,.,CASSPPSVNTGELFF,TGTGCCAGCTCACCTCCTAGCGTGAACACCGGGGAGCTGTTTTTT